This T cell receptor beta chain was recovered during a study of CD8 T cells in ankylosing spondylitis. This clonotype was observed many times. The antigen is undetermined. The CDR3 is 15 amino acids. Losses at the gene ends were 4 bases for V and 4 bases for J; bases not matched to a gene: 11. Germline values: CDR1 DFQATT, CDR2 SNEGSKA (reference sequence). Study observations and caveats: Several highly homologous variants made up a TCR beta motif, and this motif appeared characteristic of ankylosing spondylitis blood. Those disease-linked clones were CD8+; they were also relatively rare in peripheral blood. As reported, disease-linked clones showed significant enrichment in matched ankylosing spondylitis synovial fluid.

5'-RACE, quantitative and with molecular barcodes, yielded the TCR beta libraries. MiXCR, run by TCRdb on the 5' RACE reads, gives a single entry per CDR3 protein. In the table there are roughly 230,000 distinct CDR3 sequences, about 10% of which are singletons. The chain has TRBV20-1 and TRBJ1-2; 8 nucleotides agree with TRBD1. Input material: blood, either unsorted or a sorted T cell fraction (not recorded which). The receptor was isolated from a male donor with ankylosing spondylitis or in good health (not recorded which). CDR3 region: CSAIAGGPGFYGYTF. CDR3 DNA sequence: TGCAGTGCTATTGCAGGGGGCCCGGGATTCTATGGCTACACCTTC.